The sequence of this T cell receptor (beta chain) was determined in a study of T cells in Graves' hyperthyroidism and ophthalmopathy. Study summary: At initial diagnosis, before any treatment had begun, peripheral blood was obtained.

This clonotype was seen at least ten times. RNA transcripts gave rise to amplified TCR beta CDR3 regions. RT-PCR in the first round (using the HTBI primer set) targeted the TCR CDR3. TCRdb re-analysed the multiplex PCR reads in MiXCR, keeping a single row per CDR3 protein. This table has 25,000 to 30,000 distinct CDR3 sequences, less than 45% appearing once. Hyperthyroidism of Graves' type that showed no ophthalmopathy progression within 18 months was stable. This receptor was taken from a woman aged 25-40 years with Graves' hyperthyroidism. Sequencing was carried out using blood.

The CDR3 here is CASSDLQDPAEAFF. Written as DNA, the CDR3 is TGTGCCAGCAGCGACCTACAGGATCCAGCAGAAGCTTTCTTT. The gene calls are TRBV14 and TRBJ1-1; possible D gene TRBD1, 5 bases. V lost 5 bases and J 8 bases, leaving 18 bases between the germline ends. This CDR3 is built from 14 residues. Germline assignment: CDR1 SGHDN and CDR2 FVKESK.